This TCR beta chain was sequenced during a study of chemoradiotherapy in HPV16-positive cancers. About this clone: The antigen is undetermined.

Study-wide findings and caveats: Candidate HPV-specific clones and E7-related TCR motifs grew in tumor during treatment.

TCRdb's copy holds only in-frame clones and misses some; the assay was immunoSEQ multiplex PCR. This table holds about 12,000 clones, approximately 79% found once. The trim removed 1 base at V and 2 bases at J, leaving 1 base unmatched. The germline V gene encodes CDR1 MNHNS and CDR2 SASEGT. The CDR3 has 15 residues. This TCR was sampled from a human donor with HPV-associated anogenital cancer. The chain uses TRBV6-1 and TRBJ2-7; 11 nucleotides agree with TRBD2. This sample was gathered from a patient who underwent chemoradiotherapy. The CDR3: CASSEEGLAAYEQYF. The CDR3 region has the DNA TGTGCCAGCAGTGAAGAGGGACTAGCGGCCTACGAGCAGTACTTC.